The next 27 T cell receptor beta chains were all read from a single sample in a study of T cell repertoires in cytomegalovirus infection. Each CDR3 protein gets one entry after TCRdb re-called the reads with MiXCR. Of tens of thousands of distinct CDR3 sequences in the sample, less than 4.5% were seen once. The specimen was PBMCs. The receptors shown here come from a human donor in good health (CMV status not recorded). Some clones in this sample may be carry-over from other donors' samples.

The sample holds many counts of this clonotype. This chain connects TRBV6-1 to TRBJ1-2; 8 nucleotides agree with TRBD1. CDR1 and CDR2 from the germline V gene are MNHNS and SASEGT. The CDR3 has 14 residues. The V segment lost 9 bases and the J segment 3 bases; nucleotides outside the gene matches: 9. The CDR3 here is CASRDTGGDYGYTF. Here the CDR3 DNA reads TGTGCCAGTCGGGATACAGGGGGGGACTATGGCTACACCTTC.

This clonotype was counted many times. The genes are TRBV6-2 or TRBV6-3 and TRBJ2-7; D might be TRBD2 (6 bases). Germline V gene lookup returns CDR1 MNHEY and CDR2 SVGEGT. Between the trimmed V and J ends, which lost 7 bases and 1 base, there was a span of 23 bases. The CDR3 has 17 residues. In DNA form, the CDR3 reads TGTGCCAGCAACGATATCGGAGGGGTCTCAGTATCCTACGAGCAGTACTTC. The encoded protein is CASNDIGGVSVSYEQYF.

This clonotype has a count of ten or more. The CDR3 DNA follows: TGTGCCAGCAGTTACTCGACCCAGAGCTCCTACGAGCAGTACTTC. It yields the protein CASSYSTQSSYEQYF. The genes are TRBV6-6 and TRBJ2-7; no firm D call. The CDR3 spans 15 residues. V was clipped by 0 bases and J by 0 bases, with 9 bases between them. Germline assignment: CDR1 MNHNY and CDR2 SVGAGI (reference sequence).

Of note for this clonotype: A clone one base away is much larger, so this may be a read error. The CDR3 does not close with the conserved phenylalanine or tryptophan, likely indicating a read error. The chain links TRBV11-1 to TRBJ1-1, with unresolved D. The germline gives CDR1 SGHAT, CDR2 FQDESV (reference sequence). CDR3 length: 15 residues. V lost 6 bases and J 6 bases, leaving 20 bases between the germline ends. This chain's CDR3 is CASRQSPASWAEAFS. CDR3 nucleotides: TGTGCCAGCAGACAATCCCCGGCCTCCTGGGCTGAAGCTTTCTCT.

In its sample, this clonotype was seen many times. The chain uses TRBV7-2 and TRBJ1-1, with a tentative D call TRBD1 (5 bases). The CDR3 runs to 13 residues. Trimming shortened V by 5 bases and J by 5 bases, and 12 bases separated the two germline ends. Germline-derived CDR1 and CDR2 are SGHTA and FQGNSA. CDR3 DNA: TGTGCCAGCAGCCCGATGGAGGGGACTGAAGCTTTCTTT. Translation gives CASSPMEGTEAFF.

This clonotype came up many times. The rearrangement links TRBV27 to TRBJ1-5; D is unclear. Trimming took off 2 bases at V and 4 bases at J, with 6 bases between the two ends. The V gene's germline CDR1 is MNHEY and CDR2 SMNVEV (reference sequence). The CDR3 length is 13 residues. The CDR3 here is CASSLEVNQPQHF. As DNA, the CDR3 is TGTGCCAGCAGTTTAGAGGTTAATCAGCCCCAGCATTTT.

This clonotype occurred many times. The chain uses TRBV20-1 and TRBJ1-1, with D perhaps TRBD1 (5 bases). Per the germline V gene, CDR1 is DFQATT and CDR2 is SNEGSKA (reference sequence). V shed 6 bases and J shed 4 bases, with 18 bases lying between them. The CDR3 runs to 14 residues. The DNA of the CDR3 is TGCAGTGCAGATTCGGGACGCCGGGGCACTGAAGCTTTCTTT. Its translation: CSADSGRRGTEAFF.

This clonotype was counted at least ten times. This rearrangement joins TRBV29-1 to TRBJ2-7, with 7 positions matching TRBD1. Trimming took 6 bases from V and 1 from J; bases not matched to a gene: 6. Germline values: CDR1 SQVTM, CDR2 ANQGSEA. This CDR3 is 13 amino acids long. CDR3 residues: CSVWTGKSYEQYF. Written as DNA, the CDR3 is TGCAGCGTCTGGACAGGTAAATCCTACGAGCAGTACTTC.

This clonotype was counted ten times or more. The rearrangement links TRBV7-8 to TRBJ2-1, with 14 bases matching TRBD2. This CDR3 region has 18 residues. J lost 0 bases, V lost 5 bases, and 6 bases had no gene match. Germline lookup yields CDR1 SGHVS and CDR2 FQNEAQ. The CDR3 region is CASSRGLAGASSYNEQFF. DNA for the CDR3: TGTGCCAGCAGCCGGGGACTAGCGGGGGCGAGCTCCTACAATGAGCAGTTCTTC.

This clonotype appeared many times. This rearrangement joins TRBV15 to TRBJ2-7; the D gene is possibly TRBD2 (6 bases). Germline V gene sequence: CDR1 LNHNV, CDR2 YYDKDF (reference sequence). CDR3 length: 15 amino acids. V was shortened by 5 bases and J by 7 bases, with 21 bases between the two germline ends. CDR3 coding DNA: TGTGCCACCAGCGGGGCCGGGGCGGGGCTCGGAGAGCAGTACTTC. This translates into CATSGAGAGLGEQYF.

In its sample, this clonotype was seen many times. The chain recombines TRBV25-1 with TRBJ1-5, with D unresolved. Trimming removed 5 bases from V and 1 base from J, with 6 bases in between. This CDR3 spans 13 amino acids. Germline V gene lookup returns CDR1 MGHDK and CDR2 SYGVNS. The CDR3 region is CASSSRSNQPQHF. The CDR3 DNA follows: TGTGCCAGCAGTTCCCGAAGCAATCAGCCCCAGCATTTT.

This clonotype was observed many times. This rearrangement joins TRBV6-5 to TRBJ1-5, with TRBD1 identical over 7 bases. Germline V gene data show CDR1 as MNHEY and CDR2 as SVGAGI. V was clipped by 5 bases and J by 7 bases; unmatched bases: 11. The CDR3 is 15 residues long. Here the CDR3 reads CASSQGSQGTQPQHF. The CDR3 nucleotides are TGTGCCAGCAGTCAGGGATCACAGGGGACCCAGCCCCAGCATTTT.

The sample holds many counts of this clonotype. The CDR3 is CSAARGTGRETQYF. The CDR3 DNA reads as TGCAGTGCTGCGCGGGGGACGGGGCGAGAGACCCAGTACTTC. The J gene is TRBJ2-5, the V gene TRBV20-1, with 7 nucleotides matching TRBD2. J lost 4 bases, V lost 5 bases, and 10 bases had no gene match. Germline CDR1 DFQATT, CDR2 SNEGSKA (reference sequence). The CDR3 runs to 14 residues.

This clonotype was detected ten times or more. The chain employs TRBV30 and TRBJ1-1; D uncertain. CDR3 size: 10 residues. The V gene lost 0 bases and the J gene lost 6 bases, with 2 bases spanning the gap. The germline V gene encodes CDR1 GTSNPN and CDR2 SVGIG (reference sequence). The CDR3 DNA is TGTGCCTGGAGTGTACCTGAAGCTTTCTTT. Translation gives CAWSVPEAFF.

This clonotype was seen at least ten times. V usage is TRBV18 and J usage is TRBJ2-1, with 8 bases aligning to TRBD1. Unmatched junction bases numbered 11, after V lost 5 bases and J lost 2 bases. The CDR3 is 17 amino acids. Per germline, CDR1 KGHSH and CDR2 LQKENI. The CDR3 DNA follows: TGTGCCAGCTCAACCCAAAACACAGGGGGTGCCTACAATGAGCAGTTCTTC. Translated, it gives CASSTQNTGGAYNEQFF.

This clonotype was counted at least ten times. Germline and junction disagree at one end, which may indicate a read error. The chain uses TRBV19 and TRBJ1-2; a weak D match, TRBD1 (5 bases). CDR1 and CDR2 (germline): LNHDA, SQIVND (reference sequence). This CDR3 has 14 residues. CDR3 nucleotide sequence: TGTGCCAGCAGTAGTCCGGGACGGAACTATGGCTACACCTTC. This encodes CASSSPGRNYGYTF. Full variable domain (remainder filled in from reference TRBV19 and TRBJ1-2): DGGITQSPKYLFRKEGQNVTLSCEQNLNHDAMYWYRQDPGQGLRLIYYSQIVNDFQKGDIAEGYSVSREKKESFPLTVTSAQKNPTAFYLCASSSPGRNYGYTFGSGTRLTVV.

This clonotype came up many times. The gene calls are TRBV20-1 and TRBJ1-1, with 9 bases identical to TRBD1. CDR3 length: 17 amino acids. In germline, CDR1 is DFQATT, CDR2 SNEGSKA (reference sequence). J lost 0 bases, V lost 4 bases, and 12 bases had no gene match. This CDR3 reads CSATPGQGIGMNTEAFF. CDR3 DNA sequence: TGCAGTGCTACTCCGGGACAGGGTATTGGTATGAACACTGAAGCTTTCTTT.

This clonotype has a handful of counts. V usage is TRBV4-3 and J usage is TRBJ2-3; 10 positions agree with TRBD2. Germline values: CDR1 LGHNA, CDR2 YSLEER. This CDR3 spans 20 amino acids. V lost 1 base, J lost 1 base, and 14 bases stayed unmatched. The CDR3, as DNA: TGCGCCAGCAGCCAAGCCCCAGCGGGAGGGCCGGGGTTAGGCACAGATACGCAGTATTTT. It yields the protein CASSQAPAGGPGLGTDTQYF.

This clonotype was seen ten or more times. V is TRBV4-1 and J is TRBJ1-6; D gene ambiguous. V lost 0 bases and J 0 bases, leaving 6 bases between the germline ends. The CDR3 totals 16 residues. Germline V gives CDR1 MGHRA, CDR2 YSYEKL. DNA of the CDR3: TGCGCCAGCAGCCAAGATCCGAGCTCCTATAATTCACCCCTCCACTTT. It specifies CASSQDPSSYNSPLHF.

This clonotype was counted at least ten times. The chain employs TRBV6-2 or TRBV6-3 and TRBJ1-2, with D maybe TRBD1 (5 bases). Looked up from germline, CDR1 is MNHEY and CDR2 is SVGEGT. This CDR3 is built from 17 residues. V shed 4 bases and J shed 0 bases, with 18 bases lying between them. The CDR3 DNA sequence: TGTGCCAGCAGTTGGTACCGGGACTTAAATCCTAACTATGGCTACACCTTC. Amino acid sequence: CASSWYRDLNPNYGYTF.

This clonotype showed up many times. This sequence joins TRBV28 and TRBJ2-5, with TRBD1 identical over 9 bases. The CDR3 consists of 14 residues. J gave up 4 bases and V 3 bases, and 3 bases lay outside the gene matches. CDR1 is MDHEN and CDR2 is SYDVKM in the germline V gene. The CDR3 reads CASSFRDRAETQYF. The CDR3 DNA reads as TGTGCCAGCAGTTTCCGGGACAGGGCAGAGACCCAGTACTTC.

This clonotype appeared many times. Here the CDR3 reads CASSHPQGRSLTYEQYF. The DNA for the CDR3 is TGCGCCAGCAGCCACCCACAGGGGAGGTCCTTAACCTACGAGCAGTACTTC. V gene TRBV4-3 combines with J gene TRBJ2-7; D might be TRBD1 (7 bases). Germline CDR1 and CDR2: LGHNA and YSLEER. The CDR3 contains 17 residues. The V end was cut by 3 bases, the J end by 2 bases, with 20 bases between.

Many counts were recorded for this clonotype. CDR3 sequence reads: CASSLWSVGANVLTF. The CDR3 nucleotides are TGTGCCAGCAGCTTGTGGTCTGTCGGGGCCAACGTCCTGACTTTC. The chain has TRBV5-4 and TRBJ2-6; D remains unclear. V was cut by 1 base and J by 4 bases, with 9 bases left in between. This CDR3 region has 15 residues. The germline V gene encodes CDR1 SGHNT and CDR2 YYREEE (reference sequence).

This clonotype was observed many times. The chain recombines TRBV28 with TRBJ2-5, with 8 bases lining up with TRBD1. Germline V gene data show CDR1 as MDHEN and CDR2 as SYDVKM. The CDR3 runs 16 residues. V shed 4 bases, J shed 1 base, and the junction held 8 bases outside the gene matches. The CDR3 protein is CASSSIGQGGQETQYF. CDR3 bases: TGTGCCAGCAGTTCAATAGGACAGGGAGGCCAAGAGACCCAGTACTTC.

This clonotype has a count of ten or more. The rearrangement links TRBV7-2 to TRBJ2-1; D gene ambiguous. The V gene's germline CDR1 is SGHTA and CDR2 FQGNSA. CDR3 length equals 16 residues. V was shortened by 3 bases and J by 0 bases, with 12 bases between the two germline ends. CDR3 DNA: TGTGCCAGCAGCTTTAGGGCCACGGGCTCCTACAATGAGCAGTTCTTC. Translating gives CASSFRATGSYNEQFF. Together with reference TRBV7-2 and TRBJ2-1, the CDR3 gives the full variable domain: GAGVSQSPSNKVTEKGKDVELRCDPISGHTALYWYRQSLGQGLEFLIYFQGNSAPDKSGLPSDRFSAERTGGSVSTLTIQRTQQEDSAVYLCASSFRATGSYNEQFFGPGTRLTVL.

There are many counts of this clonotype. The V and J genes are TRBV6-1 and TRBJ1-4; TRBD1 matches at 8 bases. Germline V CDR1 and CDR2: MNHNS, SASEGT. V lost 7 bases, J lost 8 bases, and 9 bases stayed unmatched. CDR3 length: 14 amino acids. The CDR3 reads CASTETGEDEKLFF. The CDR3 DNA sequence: TGTGCCAGCACCGAGACAGGGGAGGACGAAAAACTGTTTTTT.

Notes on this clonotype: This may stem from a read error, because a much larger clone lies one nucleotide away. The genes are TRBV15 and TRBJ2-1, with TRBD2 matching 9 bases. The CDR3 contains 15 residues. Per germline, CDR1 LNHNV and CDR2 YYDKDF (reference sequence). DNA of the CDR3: TGTGCCACCAGCAGTCGTAGCGGGGGATACAATAAGCAGTTCTTC. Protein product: CATSSRSGGYNKQFF.